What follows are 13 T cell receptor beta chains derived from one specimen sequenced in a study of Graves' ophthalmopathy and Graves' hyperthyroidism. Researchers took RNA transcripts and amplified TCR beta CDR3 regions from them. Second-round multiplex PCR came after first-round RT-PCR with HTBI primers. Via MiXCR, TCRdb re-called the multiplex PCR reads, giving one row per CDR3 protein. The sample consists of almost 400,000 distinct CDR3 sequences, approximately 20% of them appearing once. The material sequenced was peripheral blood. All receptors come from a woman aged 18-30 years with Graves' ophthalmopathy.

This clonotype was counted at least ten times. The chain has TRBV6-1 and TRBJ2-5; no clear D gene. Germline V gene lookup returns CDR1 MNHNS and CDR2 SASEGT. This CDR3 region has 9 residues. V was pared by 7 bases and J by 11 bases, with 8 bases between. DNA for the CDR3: TGTGCCAGCAAAAAGGGACAGTACTTC. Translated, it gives CASKKGQYF.

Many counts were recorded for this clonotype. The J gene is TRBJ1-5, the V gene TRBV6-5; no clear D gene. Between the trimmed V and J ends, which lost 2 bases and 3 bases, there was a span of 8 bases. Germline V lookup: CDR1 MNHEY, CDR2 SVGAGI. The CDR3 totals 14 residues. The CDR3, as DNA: TGTGCCAGCAGTTACCGGTCTGCCAATCAGCCCCAGCATTTT. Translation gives CASSYRSANQPQHF.

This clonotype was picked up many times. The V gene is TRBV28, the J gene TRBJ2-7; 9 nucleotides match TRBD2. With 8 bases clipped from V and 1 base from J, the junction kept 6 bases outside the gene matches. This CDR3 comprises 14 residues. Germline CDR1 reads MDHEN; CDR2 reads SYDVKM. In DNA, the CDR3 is TGTGCCAGCTCCGGCGGGAGGGGATCCTACGAGCAGTACTTC. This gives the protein CASSGGRGSYEQYF. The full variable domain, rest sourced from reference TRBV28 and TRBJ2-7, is DVKVTQSSRYLVKRTGEKVFLECVQDMDHENMFWYRQDPGLGLRLIYFSYDVKMKEKGDIPEGYSVSREKKERFSLILESASTNQTSMYLCASSGGRGSYEQYFGPGTRLTVT.

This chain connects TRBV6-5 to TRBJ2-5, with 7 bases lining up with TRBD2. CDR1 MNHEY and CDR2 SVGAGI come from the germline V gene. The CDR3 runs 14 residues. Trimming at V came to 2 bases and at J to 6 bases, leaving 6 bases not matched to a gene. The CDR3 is CASSYGLAAKTQYF. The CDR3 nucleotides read TGTGCCAGCAGTTACGGCCTAGCGGCCAAGACCCAGTACTTC.

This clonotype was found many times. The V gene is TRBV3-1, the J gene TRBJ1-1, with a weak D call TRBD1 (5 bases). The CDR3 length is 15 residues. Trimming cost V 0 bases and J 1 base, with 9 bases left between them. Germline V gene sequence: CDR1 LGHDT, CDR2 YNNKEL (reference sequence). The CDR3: CASSQERGGNTEAFF. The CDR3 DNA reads TGTGCCAGCAGCCAAGAGCGGGGGGGGAACACTGAAGCTTTCTTT.

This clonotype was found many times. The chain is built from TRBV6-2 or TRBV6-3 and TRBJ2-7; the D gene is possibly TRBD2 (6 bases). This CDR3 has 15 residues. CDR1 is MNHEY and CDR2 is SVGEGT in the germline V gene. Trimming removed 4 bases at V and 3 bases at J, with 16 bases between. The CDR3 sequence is CASSFTGTRLYEQYF. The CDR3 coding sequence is TGTGCCAGCAGTTTTACCGGGACTCGACTCTACGAGCAGTACTTC.

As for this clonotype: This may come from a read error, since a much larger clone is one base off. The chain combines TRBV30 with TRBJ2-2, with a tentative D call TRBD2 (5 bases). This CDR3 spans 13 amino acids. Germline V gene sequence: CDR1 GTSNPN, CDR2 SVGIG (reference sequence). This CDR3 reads CAWEATYLGEPFF. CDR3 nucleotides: TGTGCCTGGGAGGCGACTTACCTCGGGGAGCCGTTTTTT.

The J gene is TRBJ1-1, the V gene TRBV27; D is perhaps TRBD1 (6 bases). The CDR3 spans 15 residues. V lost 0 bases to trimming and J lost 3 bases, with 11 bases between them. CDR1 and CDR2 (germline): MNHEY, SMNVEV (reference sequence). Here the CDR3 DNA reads TGTGCCAGCAGTTTATCGACAGGAGGATACACTGAAGCTTTCTTT. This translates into CASSLSTGGYTEAFF.

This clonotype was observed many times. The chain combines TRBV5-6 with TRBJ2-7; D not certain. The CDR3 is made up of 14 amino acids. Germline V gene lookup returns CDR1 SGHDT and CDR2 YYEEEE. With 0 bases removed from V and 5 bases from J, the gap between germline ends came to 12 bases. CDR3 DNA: TGTGCCAGCAGCTTGGTCGCCAGTGATGACGAGCAGTACTTC. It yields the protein CASSLVASDDEQYF.

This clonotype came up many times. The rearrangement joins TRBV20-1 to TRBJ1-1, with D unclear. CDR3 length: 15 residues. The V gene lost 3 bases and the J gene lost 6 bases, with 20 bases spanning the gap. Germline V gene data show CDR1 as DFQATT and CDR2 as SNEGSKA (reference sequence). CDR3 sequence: CSAREGSGARAEAFF. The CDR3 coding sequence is TGCAGTGCTAGGGAGGGCAGTGGAGCTCGGGCTGAAGCTTTCTTT.

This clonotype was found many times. The CDR3 region has the DNA TGTGCCAGCAGCTTACTCCCAGCCTCTGGAAACACCATATATTTT. Translating it yields CASSLLPASGNTIYF. The chain is built from TRBV7-2 and TRBJ1-3; D is ambiguous. Trimming shortened V by 2 bases and J by 0 bases, and 8 bases separated the two germline ends. This CDR3 comprises 15 residues. The germline gives CDR1 SGHTA, CDR2 FQGNSA. Drawing the rest from reference TRBV7-2 and TRBJ1-3, the complete variable domain is GAGVSQSPSNKVTEKGKDVELRCDPISGHTALYWYRQSLGQGLEFLIYFQGNSAPDKSGLPSDRFSAERTGGSVSTLTIQRTQQEDSAVYLCASSLLPASGNTIYFGEGSWLTVV.

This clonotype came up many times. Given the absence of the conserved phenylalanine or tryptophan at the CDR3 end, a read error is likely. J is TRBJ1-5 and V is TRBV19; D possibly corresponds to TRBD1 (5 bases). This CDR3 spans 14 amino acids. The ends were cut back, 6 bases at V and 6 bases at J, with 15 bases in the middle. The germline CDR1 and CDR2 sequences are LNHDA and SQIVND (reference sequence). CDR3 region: CASRESQGVQPQHL. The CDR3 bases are TGTGCCAGTAGGGAAAGCCAGGGCGTTCAGCCCCAGCATCTT.

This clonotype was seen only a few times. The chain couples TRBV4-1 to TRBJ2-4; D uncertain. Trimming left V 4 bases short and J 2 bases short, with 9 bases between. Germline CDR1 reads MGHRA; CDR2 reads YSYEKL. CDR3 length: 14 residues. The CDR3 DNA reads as TGCGCCAGCAGCCCCTTTTGGTCCAAAAACATTCAGTACTTC. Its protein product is CASSPFWSKNIQYF.